This T cell receptor beta chain was obtained from a study of OX40 agonist ivuxolimab in advanced cancers. Study-wide background: Partial response was recorded in three patients: one hepatocellular carcinoma and two cutaneous melanoma cases. Broader study findings: At 0.1 to 3.0 mg/kg and by week 6, clonal expansion occurred in CD4+ and CD8+ blood T cells. The study did not work out the antigen specificity of the expanded peripheral T cells. It was also the case that some nonresponders had low normalized T-cell clonal expansion.

Concerning this clone itself: Its antigen is as yet unknown.

The CDR3 is made up of 13 amino acids. Germline V gene data show CDR1 as SGHNT and CDR2 as YYREEE (reference sequence). V was pared by 5 bases and J by 6 bases, with 15 bases between. The table came from immunoSEQ multiplex PCR; TCRdb's copy has only in-frame clones and leaves some out. The data contain tens of thousands of clones, approximately 80% of them singletons. This specimen was CD4+ or CD8+ T cells sorted from blood, taken in a trial of the OX40 agonist ivuxolimab. The clonotype originates from an adult with an advanced solid tumor such as melanoma, head and neck, liver or kidney cancer. V gene TRBV5-4 combines with J gene TRBJ2-7; D might be TRBD1 or TRBD2, each matching 5 bases. This CDR3 is CASREGLVGEQYF. The CDR3 DNA reads as TGTGCCAGCAGAGAGGGGCTAGTAGGCGAGCAGTACTTC.